These 5 T cell receptor delta chains were all obtained from the same sample, sequenced in a study of gamma-delta T cells after stem cell transplantation (dated by TCRdb to 2015 to 2016). Receptor libraries were prepared by RT-PCR. The sequencer was an Illumina MiSeq. TCRdb called clones from the public reads with CATT, and repeated DNA sequences were later combined into one row. This sample is represented by fewer than 12,000 delta-chain clones; about 1.2% of them were singletons. Clones ranked in the top ten supply about 9.4% of the sample. The sequencing sample was made of gamma-delta T cells. Every receptor here comes from a human donor. It is not recorded whose cells these are; they may come from a transplant donor.

There are a few counts of this clone. TCRdb records a much larger clone's protein for this DNA, with a difference at residue 11 that likely arises from a read error; the protein given is the translation of the DNA. This chain links TRDV2 with TRDJ1, with TRDD3 as a possible D gene (5 bases). The CDR3 length is 18 residues. V was clipped by 0 bases and J by 1 base, with 20 bases between them. Germline V lookup: CDR1 GEAIGNYY, CDR2 EKD. CDR3 bases: TGTGCCTGTGACACCCTGGGTCTAACCTCCCAGGGCACCGATAAACTCATCTTT. It yields the protein CACDTLGLTSQGTDKLIF.

In its sample, this clone was seen a few times. V is TRDV2 and J is TRDJ1; 8 bases are a match to TRDD3. With 2 bases clipped from V and 0 bases from J, the junction kept 13 bases outside the gene matches. Germline V gene lookup returns CDR1 GEAIGNYY and CDR2 EKD. This CDR3 region has 18 residues. The CDR3 is CACDNLGDTPEYTDKLIF. The DNA for the CDR3 is TGTGCCTGTGACAACCTCGGGGATACCCCCGAGTACACCGATAAACTCATCTTT.

This clone was picked up a small number of times. Germline is not matched at one junction end, which may reflect a read error. V gene TRDV2 combines with J gene TRDJ1, with TRDD3 matching over 7 bases. The CDR3 is made up of 15 amino acids. Germline V CDR1 and CDR2: GEAIGNYY, EKD. The CDR3 DNA is TGTGCCTGTGACACTCTGGGGGCAGACGCCGATAAGCTCATCTTT. Translating it yields CACDTLGADADKLIF.

This sequence joins TRDV2 and TRDJ1; 10 positions match TRDD3. This CDR3 has 16 amino acids. CDR1 GEAIGNYY and CDR2 EKD come from the germline V gene. V lost 2 bases, J lost 3 bases, and 8 bases stayed unmatched. The CDR3 DNA follows: TGTGCCTGTGACATGGTACTGGGGGATGCCCCCGATAAACTCATCTTT. Translating it yields CACDMVLGDAPDKLIF.

This clone counts as medium-sized. V usage is TRDV2 and J usage is TRDJ1; D possibly corresponds to TRDD1 (5 bases). Per the germline V gene, CDR1 is GEAIGNYY and CDR2 is EKD. V was pared by 1 base and J by 4 bases, with 15 bases between. This CDR3 region has 15 residues. CDR3 nucleotides: TGTGCCTGTGACACTATGGACGGAAAATACGATAAACTCATCTTT. Translation gives CACDTMDGKYDKLIF.